Each of the 25 T cell receptor beta chains below was sequenced from the same sample in a study of T cells in Graves' hyperthyroidism and ophthalmopathy. Authors of the study amplified TCR beta CDR3 regions from RNA transcripts. The TCR CDR3 was amplified in a first-round RT-PCR using the HTBI primer set. TCRdb passed the multiplex PCR reads through MiXCR, listing each CDR3 protein once. This sample yields approximately 640,000 distinct CDR3 sequences, of which approximately 42% are seen a single time; under 8.5% belongs to the top ten. Sample: peripheral blood or thyroid tissue (not recorded which). The receptors were sampled from an adult man with Graves' disease, either hyperthyroidism or ophthalmopathy (not recorded which).

The V call is TRBV5-1, the J call TRBJ1-6, with D hard to call. There are 13 residues in the CDR3. V lost 0 bases to trimming and J lost 7 bases, with 5 bases between them. From germline, CDR1 is SGHRS and CDR2 YFSETQ. The CDR3: CASSLEKNSPLHF. In DNA form, the CDR3 reads TGCGCCAGCAGCTTGGAGAAAAATTCACCCCTCCACTTT.

This rearrangement joins TRBV29-1 to TRBJ1-5; TRBD1 aligns across 8 bases. CDR1 SQVTM and CDR2 ANQGSEA come from the germline V gene. The CDR3 runs 15 residues. Trimming cost V 3 bases and J 7 bases; bases outside gene matches: 11. The chain's CDR3 is CSVDLAGGAGQPQHF. The CDR3 DNA sequence: TGCAGCGTTGACTTGGCAGGGGGCGCAGGGCAGCCCCAGCATTTT.

This clonotype appeared many times. The chain joins TRBV5-6 to TRBJ2-5, with 8 bases that match TRBD1. Germline V gene data show CDR1 as SGHDT and CDR2 as YYEEEE. J gave up 3 bases and V 0 bases, and 4 bases lay outside the gene matches. This CDR3 comprises 15 residues. CDR3 sequence: CASSLARQGKETQYF. For the CDR3, the DNA is TGTGCCAGCAGCTTGGCCAGACAGGGGAAAGAGACCCAGTACTTC.

This clonotype was observed once. V gene TRBV9 combines with J gene TRBJ1-4; the D is unclear. Germline V gene data show CDR1 as SGDLS and CDR2 as YYNGEE. V lost 4 bases and J lost 0, with 10 bases in between. CDR3 length: 15 residues. The CDR3 nucleotides are TGTGCCAGCAGCCCTGGACTTACAACTAATGAAAAACTGTTTTTT. It codes for CASSPGLTTNEKLFF.

The chain employs TRBV20-1 and TRBJ2-2, with 9 positions matching TRBD2. J gave up 3 bases and V 2 bases, and 7 bases lay outside the gene matches. The CDR3 runs to 16 residues. Germline CDR1 DFQATT, CDR2 SNEGSKA (reference sequence). This chain's CDR3 is CSARRRVAGDTGELFF. In DNA, the CDR3 is TGCAGTGCTAGACGGCGGGTAGCGGGAGACACCGGGGAGCTGTTTTTT.

The chain has TRBV20-1 and TRBJ1-6; D is unclear. Germline-derived CDR1 and CDR2 are DFQATT and SNEGSKA (reference sequence). Trimming removed 7 bases from V and 5 bases from J, with 3 bases in between. There are 10 residues in the CDR3. The CDR3 loop is CSDDNSPLHF. CDR3 in DNA: TGCAGTGACGATAATTCACCCCTCCACTTT.

J is TRBJ2-7 and V is TRBV2; the match to TRBD2 covers 10 bases. Germline lookup yields CDR1 SNHLY and CDR2 FYNNEI. The length of the CDR3 is 15 residues. V dropped 3 bases and J dropped 2; count of bases not matched to a gene: 4. The CDR3 region is CASSESSGRTYEQYF. The CDR3 coding sequence is TGTGCCAGCAGTGAGTCTAGCGGGAGAACCTACGAGCAGTACTTC.

The chain couples TRBV7-9 to TRBJ2-2, with TRBD1 matching 8 bases. This CDR3 contains 16 residues. V trimming: 2 bases; J trimming: 1 base; junction bases outside the gene matches: 3. CDR1 and CDR2 (germline): SEHNR, FQNEAQ (reference sequence). The CDR3 sequence: CASSLFTGGNTGELFF. DNA of the CDR3: TGTGCCAGCAGCTTATTCACAGGGGGGAACACCGGGGAGCTGTTTTTT.

The chain is built from TRBV10-3 and TRBJ2-1; 7 bases fit TRBD2. The CDR3 has 13 residues. Unmatched junction bases numbered 4, after V lost 5 bases and J lost 6 bases. Germline V lookup: CDR1 ENHRY, CDR2 SYGVKD. CDR3 residues: CAISQRDGNEQFF. The CDR3 region has the DNA TGTGCCATCAGTCAGCGGGACGGCAATGAGCAGTTCTTC.

The chain recombines TRBV7-9 with TRBJ2-7; 7 nucleotides match TRBD2. This CDR3 spans 14 amino acids. Germline V CDR1 and CDR2: SEHNR, FQNEAQ (reference sequence). Losses at the gene ends were 3 bases for V and 3 bases for J; bases not matched to a gene: 5. CDR3: CASSLAPSGYEQYF. CDR3 DNA: TGTGCCAGCAGCTTGGCGCCTAGCGGCTACGAGCAGTACTTC.

This clonotype was counted between two and nine times. This chain uses TRBV7-9 with TRBJ1-1; 8 nucleotides align to TRBD1. Germline-derived CDR1 and CDR2 are SEHNR and FQNEAQ (reference sequence). The V segment lost 6 bases and the J segment 4 bases; nucleotides outside the gene matches: 19. This CDR3 has 18 residues. CDR3 in DNA: TGTGCCAGCAGAGTGGGCCCCCTAACAGGGGGATCGAGCACTGAAGCTTTCTTT. It specifies CASRVGPLTGGSSTEAFF. Looking up the rest from reference TRBV7-9 and TRBJ1-1 gives the full variable domain: DTGVSQNPRHKITKRGQNVTFRCDPISEHNRLYWYRQTLGQGPEFLTYFQNEAQLEKSRLLSDRFSAERPKGSFSTLEIQRTEQGDSAMYLCASRVGPLTGGSSTEAFFGQGTRLTVV.

In the case of this clonotype: The junction shows a germline mismatch at one end, possibly a read error. This rearrangement joins TRBV9 to TRBJ2-2, with 8 nucleotides matching TRBD1. The CDR3 loop spans 16 amino acids. Germline values: CDR1 SGDLS, CDR2 YYNGEE. The CDR3, as DNA: TGTGCCGGCAGCGTAGTAGGCCAGGGGGCCGGCGGGGAGCTGTTTTTT. Its protein product is CAGSVVGQGAGGELFF.

This chain joins TRBV20-1 and TRBJ1-2, with TRBD1 identical over 8 bases. J lost 7 bases, V lost 6 bases, and 7 bases had no gene match. The CDR3 runs to 12 residues. Germline loops: CDR1 DFQATT, CDR2 SNEGSKA (reference sequence). The CDR3 nucleotides are TGCAGTGCCAGCCAGGGGGCATCTGGCTACACCTTC. Translation gives CSASQGASGYTF.

This clonotype was seen ten or more times. The CDR3 region has the DNA TGTGCCATCCGAGTGACGGAATTGGAGCCCCAGCATTTT. Its translation is CAIRVTELEPQHF. The rearrangement links TRBV10-3 to TRBJ1-5; the D is unclear. Germline assignment: CDR1 ENHRY and CDR2 SYGVKD. This CDR3 comprises 13 residues. V dropped 8 bases and J dropped 8 bases, with 16 bases sitting between them.

This clonotype was seen a few times. The J gene is TRBJ2-7, the V gene TRBV2; perhaps TRBD2 as D (6 bases). Germline V CDR1 and CDR2: SNHLY, FYNNEI. This CDR3 spans 12 amino acids. Deletions cut 7 bases from V and 6 bases from J, with 13 bases between. The CDR3 protein is CASKSGGTEQYF. The CDR3 DNA reads as TGTGCCAGCAAGAGTGGGGGGACCGAGCAGTACTTC.

For this clonotype: The junction and the germline gene differ at one end; a read error may be behind it. This CDR3 reads CASSQDLDRGGEKLFF. The CDR3 DNA sequence: TGCGCCAGCAGCCAAGATCTGGACAGGGGAGGAGAAAAACTGTTTTTT. The V and J genes are TRBV5-4 and TRBJ1-4; TRBD1 matches 9 bases. The germline gives CDR1 SGHNT, CDR2 YYREEE (reference sequence). The CDR3 consists of 16 residues.

This chain connects TRBV9 to TRBJ1-4; no clear D gene. CDR1 is SGDLS and CDR2 is YYNGEE in the germline V gene. V was pared by 4 bases and J by 5 bases, with 12 bases between. The CDR3 has 14 amino acids. Here the CDR3 reads CASSPRPGNEKLFF. CDR3 in DNA: TGTGCCAGCAGCCCCCGACCCGGGAATGAAAAACTGTTTTTT.

The V call is TRBV7-8, the J call TRBJ1-2, with a tentative D call TRBD1 (6 bases). V gave up 3 bases and J gave up 7 bases, with 15 bases separating them. The CDR3 runs 14 residues. Germline V gives CDR1 SGHVS, CDR2 FQNEAQ. CDR3 sequence (DNA): TGTGCCAGCAGCTTGCCGACAGGACTATTTGGCTACACCTTC. The encoded protein is CASSLPTGLFGYTF. Full variable domain (outside the CDR3, taken from reference TRBV7-8 and TRBJ1-2): GAGVSQSPRYKVAKRGQDVALRCDPISGHVSLFWYQQALGQGPEFLTYFQNEAQLDKSGLPSDRFFAERPEGSVSTLKIQRTQQEDSAVYLCASSLPTGLFGYTFGSGTRLTVV.

This clonotype was seen only a few times. The germline gene is not matched at one end of the junction; a read error may be the cause. The chain carries TRBV7-9 and TRBJ2-2, with 8 bases that match TRBD2. Germline values: CDR1 SEHNR, CDR2 FQNEAQ (reference sequence). CDR3 length: 18 amino acids. The chain's CDR3 is CASSQDPGSGTNTGELFF. The CDR3 DNA reads as TGCGCCAGCAGCCAAGATCCGGGTAGCGGGACGAACACCGGGGAGCTGTTTTTT.

The gene calls are TRBV2 and TRBJ1-6, with D uncertain. CDR1 is SNHLY and CDR2 is FYNNEI in the germline V gene. V lost 3 bases and J 11 bases, leaving 11 bases between the germline ends. The length of the CDR3 is 13 residues. Here the CDR3 reads CASSEQGNPPLHF. The CDR3 DNA follows: TGTGCCAGCAGTGAGCAAGGGAACCCACCCCTCCACTTT.

This clonotype has a count of ten or more. The chain uses TRBV2 and TRBJ1-2, with 7 bases fitting TRBD1. CDR1 SNHLY and CDR2 FYNNEI come from the germline V gene. The CDR3 is 13 amino acids. V lost 6 bases and J lost 5; bases outside the gene matches: 6. The CDR3 DNA follows: TGTGCCAGCAGCGGGGACAGCAGATATGGCTACACCTTC. Translated: CASSGDSRYGYTF.

Many counts were recorded for this clonotype. The gene calls are TRBV10-3 and TRBJ1-2; D remains unclear. V was cut by 2 bases and J by 4 bases, with 5 bases left in between. The CDR3 sequence is 12 residues long. CDR1 and CDR2 (germline): ENHRY, SYGVKD. CDR3 region: CAISETAYGYTF. CDR3 sequence (DNA): TGTGCCATCAGTGAGACAGCCTATGGCTACACCTTC.

There are many counts of this clonotype. The chain joins TRBV9 to TRBJ1-5, with no clear D. Germline CDR1 is SGDLS and CDR2 is YYNGEE. The CDR3 totals 15 residues. Trimming left V 0 bases short and J 2 bases short, with 9 bases between. This chain's CDR3 is CASSVDVSGNQPQHF. The CDR3 DNA sequence: TGTGCCAGCAGCGTAGACGTTTCTGGCAATCAGCCCCAGCATTTT. The full variable domain, rest sourced from reference TRBV9 and TRBJ1-5, is DSGVTQTPKHLITATGQRVTLRCSPRSGDLSVYWYQQSLDQGLQFLIQYYNGEERAKGNILERFSAQQFPDLHSELNLSSLELGDSALYFCASSVDVSGNQPQHFGDGTRLSIL.

The J gene is TRBJ1-1, the V gene TRBV19, with 8 nucleotides matching TRBD1. V gave up 4 bases and J gave up 0 bases; unmatched junction bases: 7. The CDR3 consists of 16 residues. Germline V lookup: CDR1 LNHDA, CDR2 SQIVND (reference sequence). CDR3 residues: CASSTGQGRMNTEAFF. In DNA, the CDR3 is TGTGCCAGTAGTACTGGACAGGGAAGAATGAACACTGAAGCTTTCTTT.

J is TRBJ1-2 and V is TRBV9; no firm D call. The CDR3 contains 12 residues. CDR1 is SGDLS, CDR2 YYNGEE, per germline. Deletions cut 7 bases from V and 6 bases from J, with 13 bases between. CDR3 DNA: TGTGCCAGCGGAGGCGGGTTTAATGGCTACACCTTC. Protein: CASGGGFNGYTF.